The T cell receptor beta chain described here comes from a study of breast tumors, draining lymph nodes, adjacent tissues. Samples came from axillary lymph nodes draining the breast cancer. Study-wide findings and caveats: Compared with basal-like, luminal-like tumors shared significantly more repertoire with nontumor tissue. Tumor TCR diversity was below lymph nodes but above nontumor tissue.

With 4 bases removed from V and 4 bases from J, the gap between germline ends came to 11 bases. The CDR3 extends over 13 amino acids. From germline, CDR1 is SGHRS and CDR2 YFSETQ. Via MiXCR, TCRdb re-called the multiplex PCR reads, giving one row per CDR3 protein. The sample includes 180,000 or so distinct CDR3 sequences, roughly a third of them seen just once. This clonotype was found a few times. Its target is not known. What was sequenced was axillary lymph node tissue. This clonotype was obtained from a female donor with breast cancer. Some clones in this sample may be carry-over from other donors' samples. The gene calls are TRBV5-1 and TRBJ1-1; D is perhaps TRBD1 (5 bases). CDR3 in amino acids: CASSPGRRTEAFF. CDR3 DNA sequence: TGCGCCAGCAGCCCGGGGCGCCGCACTGAAGCTTTCTTT.